This T cell receptor beta chain was sequenced during a study of T cells in Graves' hyperthyroidism and ophthalmopathy. The CDR3 runs to 14 residues. V lost 2 bases and J 5 bases, leaving 9 bases between the germline ends. Per the germline V gene, CDR1 is KGHSH and CDR2 is LQKENI. The source material, RNA transcripts, was used to amplify TCR beta CDR3 regions. When the TCR CDR3 underwent first-round RT-PCR, the HTBI primer set was used. Each CDR3 protein is one row after TCRdb ran MiXCR on the multiplex PCR reads. Here the sample spans 700,000 or so distinct CDR3 sequences, roughly 15% being singletons.

The sequenced sample was blood. V is TRBV18 and J is TRBJ2-2, with no clear D. This receptor was obtained from a man aged 18-30 years with Graves' hyperthyroidism. The CDR3 DNA reads as TGTGCCAGCTCACCAATCATGGGGACCGGGGAGCTGTTTTTT. This gives the protein CASSPIMGTGELFF.